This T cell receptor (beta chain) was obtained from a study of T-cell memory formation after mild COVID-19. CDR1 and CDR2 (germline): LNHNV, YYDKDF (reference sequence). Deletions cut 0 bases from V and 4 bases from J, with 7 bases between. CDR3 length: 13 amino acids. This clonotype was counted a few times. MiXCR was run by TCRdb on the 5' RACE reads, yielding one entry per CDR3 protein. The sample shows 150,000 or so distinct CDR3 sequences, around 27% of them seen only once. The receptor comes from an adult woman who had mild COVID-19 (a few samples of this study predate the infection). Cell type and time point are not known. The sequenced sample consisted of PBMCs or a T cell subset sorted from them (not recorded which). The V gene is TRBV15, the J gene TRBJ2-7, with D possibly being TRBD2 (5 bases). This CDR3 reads CATSRDRGYEQYF. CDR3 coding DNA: TGTGCCACCAGCAGAGATCGGGGATACGAGCAGTACTTC.